The clone carrying this TCR beta chain occurred a few times. This specimen belongs to a study of blood T cell repertoires in COVID-19. About the research overall: Sites in the United States, Italy and Spain provided acute and convalescent COVID-19 samples. Sources were T cells, B-cell-depleted T cells, or PBMCs; the material itself was cDNA or gDNA.

Assay used: immunoSEQ multiplex PCR; TCRdb lists only in-frame clones, some missing. The sample holds about 320,000 clones, 65% to 85% seen once. Germline V gives CDR1 MNHEY, CDR2 SVGEGT. This CDR3 has 16 residues. V shed 4 bases, J shed 0 bases, and the junction held 4 bases outside the gene matches. The V call is TRBV6-2 or TRBV6-3, the J call TRBJ1-5, with 9 positions matching TRBD1. This clonotype was obtained from a woman aged 50 to 65 with acute or convalescent COVID-19. Material: peripheral blood. CDR3 in DNA: TGTGCCAGCAGTTCCCGGACAGGGGATAGCAATCAGCCCCAGCATTTT. Encoded protein: CASSSRTGDSNQPQHF.